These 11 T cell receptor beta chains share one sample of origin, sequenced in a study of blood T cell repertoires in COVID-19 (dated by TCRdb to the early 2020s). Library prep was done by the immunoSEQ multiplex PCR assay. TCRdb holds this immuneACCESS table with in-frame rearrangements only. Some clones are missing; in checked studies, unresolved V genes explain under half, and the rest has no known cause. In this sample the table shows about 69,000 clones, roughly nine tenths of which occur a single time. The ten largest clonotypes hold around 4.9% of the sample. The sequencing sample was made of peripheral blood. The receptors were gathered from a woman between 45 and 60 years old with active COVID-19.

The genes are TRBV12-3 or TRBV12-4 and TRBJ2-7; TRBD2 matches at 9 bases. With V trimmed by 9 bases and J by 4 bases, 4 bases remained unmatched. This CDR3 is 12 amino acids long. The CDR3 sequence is CASGTSRYEQYF. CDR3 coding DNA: TGTGCCAGTGGGACTAGCCGATACGAGCAGTACTTC.

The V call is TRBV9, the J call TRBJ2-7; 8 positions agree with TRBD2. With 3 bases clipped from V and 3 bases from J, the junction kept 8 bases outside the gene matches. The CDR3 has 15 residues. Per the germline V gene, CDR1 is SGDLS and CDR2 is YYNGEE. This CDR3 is CASSALAGPIYEQYF. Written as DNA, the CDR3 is TGTGCCAGCAGCGCATTAGCGGGACCTATCTACGAGCAGTACTTC.

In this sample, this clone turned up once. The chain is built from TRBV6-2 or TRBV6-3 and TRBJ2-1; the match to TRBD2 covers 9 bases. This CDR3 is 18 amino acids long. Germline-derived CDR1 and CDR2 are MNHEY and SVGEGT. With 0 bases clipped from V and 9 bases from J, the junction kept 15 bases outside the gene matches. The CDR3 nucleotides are TGTGCCAGCAGTTACTCGAGGACCCCTAGCGGGGATTCGGGTGAGCAGTTCTTC. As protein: CASSYSRTPSGDSGEQFF.

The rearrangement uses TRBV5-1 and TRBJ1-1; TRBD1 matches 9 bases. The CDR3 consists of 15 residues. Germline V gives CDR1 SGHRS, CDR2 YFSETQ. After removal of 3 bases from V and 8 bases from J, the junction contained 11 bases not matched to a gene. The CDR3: CASSSLTGGAQEAFF. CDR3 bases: TGCGCCAGCAGCTCCCTCACAGGGGGCGCGCAGGAAGCTTTCTTT.

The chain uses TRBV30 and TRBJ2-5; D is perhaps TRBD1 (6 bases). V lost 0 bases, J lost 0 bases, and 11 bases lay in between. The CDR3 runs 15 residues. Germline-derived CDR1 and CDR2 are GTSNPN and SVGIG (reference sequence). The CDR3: CAWSVRGMYQETQYF. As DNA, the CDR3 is TGTGCCTGGAGTGTAAGGGGGATGTACCAAGAGACCCAGTACTTC. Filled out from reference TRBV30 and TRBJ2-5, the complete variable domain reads SQTIHQWPATLVQPVGSPLSLECTVEGTSNPNLYWYRQAAGRGLQLLFYSVGIGQISSEVPQNLSASRPQDRQFILSSKKLLLSDSGFYLCAWSVRGMYQETQYFGPGTRLLVL.

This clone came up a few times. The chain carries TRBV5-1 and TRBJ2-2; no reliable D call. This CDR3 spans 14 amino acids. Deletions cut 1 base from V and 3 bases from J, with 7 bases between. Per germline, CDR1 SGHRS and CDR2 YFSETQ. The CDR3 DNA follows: TGCGCCAGCAGCTTGATAACGGACACCGGGGAGCTGTTTTTT. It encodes CASSLITDTGELFF.

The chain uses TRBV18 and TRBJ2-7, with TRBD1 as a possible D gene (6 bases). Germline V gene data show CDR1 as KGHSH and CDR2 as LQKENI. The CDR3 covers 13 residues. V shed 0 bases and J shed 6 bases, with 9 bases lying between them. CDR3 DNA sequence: TGTGCCAGCTCACCACCGGGCAGGGGCGAGCAGTACTTC. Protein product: CASSPPGRGEQYF.

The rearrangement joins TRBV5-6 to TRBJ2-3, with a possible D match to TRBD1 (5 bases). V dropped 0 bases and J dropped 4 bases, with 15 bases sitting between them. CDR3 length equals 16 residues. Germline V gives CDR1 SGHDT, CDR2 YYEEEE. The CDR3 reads CASSLDRRKDPDTQYF. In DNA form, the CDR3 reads TGTGCCAGCAGCTTGGACAGGAGAAAGGATCCAGATACGCAGTATTTT.

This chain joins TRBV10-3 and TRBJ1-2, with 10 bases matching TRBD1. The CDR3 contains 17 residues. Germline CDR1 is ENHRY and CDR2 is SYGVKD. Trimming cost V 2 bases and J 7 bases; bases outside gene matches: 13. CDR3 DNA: TGTGCCATCAGTGAGCGAAAAAAGACAGGGGGCGATGGTGGCTACACCTTC. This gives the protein CAISERKKTGGDGGYTF.

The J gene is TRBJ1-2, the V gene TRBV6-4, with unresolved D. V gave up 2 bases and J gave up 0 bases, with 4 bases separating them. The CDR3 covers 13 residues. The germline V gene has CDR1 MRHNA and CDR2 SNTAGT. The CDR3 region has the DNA TGTGCCAGCAGTGACGTAGCTAACTATGGCTACACCTTC. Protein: CASSDVANYGYTF.

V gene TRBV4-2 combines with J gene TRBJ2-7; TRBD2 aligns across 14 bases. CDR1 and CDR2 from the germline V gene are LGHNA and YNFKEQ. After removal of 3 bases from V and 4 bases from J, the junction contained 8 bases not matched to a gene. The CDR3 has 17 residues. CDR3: CASSQPGTSGGSYEQYF. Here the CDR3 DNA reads TGTGCCAGCAGCCAGCCCGGGACTAGCGGGGGTAGTTACGAGCAGTACTTC.